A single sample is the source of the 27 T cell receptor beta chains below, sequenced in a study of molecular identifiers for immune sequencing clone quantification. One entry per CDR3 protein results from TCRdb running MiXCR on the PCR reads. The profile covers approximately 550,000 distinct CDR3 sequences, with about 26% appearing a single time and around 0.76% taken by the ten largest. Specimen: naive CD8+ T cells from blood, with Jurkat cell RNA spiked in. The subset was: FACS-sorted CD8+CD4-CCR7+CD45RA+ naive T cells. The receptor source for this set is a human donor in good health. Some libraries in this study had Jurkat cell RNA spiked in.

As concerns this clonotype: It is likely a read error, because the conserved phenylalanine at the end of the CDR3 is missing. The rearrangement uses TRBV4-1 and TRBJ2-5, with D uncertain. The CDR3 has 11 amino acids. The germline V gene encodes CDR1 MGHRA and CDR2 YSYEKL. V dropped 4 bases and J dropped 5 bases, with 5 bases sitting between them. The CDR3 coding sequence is TGCGCCAGCAGCCTGGAGGAGACCCAGTACTTG. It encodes CASSLEETQYL.

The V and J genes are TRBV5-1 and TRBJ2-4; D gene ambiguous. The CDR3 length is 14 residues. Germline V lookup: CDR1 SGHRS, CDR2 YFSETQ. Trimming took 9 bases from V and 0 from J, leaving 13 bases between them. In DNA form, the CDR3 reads TGCGCCACCCAGACAAAACTAGCCAAAAACATTCAGTACTTC. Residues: CATQTKLAKNIQYF.

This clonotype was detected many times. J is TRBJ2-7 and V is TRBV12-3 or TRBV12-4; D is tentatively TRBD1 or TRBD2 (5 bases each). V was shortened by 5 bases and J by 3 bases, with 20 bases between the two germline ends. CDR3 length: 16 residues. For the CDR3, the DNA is TGTGCCAGCAGTCCCAAAGGCAGGGAGAATATCTACGAGCAGTACTTC. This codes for CASSPKGRENIYEQYF.

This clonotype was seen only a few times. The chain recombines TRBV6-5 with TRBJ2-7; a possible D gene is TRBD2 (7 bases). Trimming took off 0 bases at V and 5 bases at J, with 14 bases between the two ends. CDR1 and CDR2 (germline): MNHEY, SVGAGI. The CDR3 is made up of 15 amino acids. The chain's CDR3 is CASSYSRGGVNEQYF. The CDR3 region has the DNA TGTGCCAGCAGTTACTCGAGGGGGGGCGTCAACGAGCAGTACTTC.

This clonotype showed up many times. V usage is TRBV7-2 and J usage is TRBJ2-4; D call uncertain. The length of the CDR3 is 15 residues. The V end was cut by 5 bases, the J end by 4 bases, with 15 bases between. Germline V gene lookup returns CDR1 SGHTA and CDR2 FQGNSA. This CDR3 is CASSPRTTVKNIQYF. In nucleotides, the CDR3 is TGTGCCAGCAGCCCCAGAACTACAGTTAAAAACATTCAGTACTTC.

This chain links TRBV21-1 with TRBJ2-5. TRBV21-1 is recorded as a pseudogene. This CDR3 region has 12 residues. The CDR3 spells CASSKARETQYF. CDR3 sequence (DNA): TGTGCCAGCAGCAAAGCGCGAGAGACCCAGTACTTC.

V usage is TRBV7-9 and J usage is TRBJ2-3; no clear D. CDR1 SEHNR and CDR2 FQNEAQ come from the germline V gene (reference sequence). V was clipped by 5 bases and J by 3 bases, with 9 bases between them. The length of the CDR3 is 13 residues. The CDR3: CASSDLRTDTQYF. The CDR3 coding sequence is TGTGCCAGCAGCGACCTGCGGACAGATACGCAGTATTTT.

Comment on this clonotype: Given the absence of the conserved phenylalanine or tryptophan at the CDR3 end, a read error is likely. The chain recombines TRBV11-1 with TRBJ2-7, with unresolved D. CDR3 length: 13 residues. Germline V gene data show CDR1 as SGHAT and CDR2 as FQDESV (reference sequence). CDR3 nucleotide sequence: TGTGCGCGCAGCTACGGAGAGACGTACGAGCAGTACTGC. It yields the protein CARSYGETYEQYC.

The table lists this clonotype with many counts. The CDR3 DNA reads TGTGCCAGCAGACCCGTCGGACAGAACTATGGCTACACCTTC. It is translated as CASRPVGQNYGYTF. The V call is TRBV2, the J call TRBJ1-2, with D perhaps TRBD1 (6 bases). This CDR3 has 14 amino acids. V gave up 6 bases and J gave up 2 bases, with 13 bases separating them. Germline-derived CDR1 and CDR2 are SNHLY and FYNNEI.

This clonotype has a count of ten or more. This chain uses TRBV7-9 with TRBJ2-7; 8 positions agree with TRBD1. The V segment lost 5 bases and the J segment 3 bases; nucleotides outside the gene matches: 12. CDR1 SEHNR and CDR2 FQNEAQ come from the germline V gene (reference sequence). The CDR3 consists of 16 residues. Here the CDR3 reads CASSERADRAIYEQYF. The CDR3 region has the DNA TGTGCCAGCAGCGAACGAGCGGACAGGGCCATCTACGAGCAGTACTTC.

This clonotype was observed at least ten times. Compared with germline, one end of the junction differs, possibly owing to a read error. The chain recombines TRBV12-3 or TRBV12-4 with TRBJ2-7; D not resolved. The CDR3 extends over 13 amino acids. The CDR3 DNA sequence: TGCGCCAGCAGCTTCGGCAGGTCCTACGAGCAGTACTTC. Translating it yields CASSFGRSYEQYF.

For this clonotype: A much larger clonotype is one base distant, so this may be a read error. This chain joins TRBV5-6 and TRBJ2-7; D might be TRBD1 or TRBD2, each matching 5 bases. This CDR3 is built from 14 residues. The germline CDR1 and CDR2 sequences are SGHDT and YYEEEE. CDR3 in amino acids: CASRSGTTTYEQHF. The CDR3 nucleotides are TGTGCCAGCAGGTCCGGGACGACAACCTACGAGCAGCACTTC.

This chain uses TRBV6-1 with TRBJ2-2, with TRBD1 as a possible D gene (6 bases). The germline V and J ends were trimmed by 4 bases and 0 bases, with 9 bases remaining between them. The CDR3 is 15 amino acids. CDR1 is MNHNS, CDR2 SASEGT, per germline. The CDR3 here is CASSGTVSNTGELFF. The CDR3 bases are TGTGCCAGCAGTGGGACAGTATCGAACACCGGGGAGCTGTTTTTT.

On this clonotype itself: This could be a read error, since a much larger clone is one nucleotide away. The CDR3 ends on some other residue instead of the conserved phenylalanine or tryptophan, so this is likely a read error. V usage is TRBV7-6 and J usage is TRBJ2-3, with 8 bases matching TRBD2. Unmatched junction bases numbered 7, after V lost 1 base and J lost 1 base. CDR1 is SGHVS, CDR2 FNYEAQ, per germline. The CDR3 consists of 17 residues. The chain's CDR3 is CASSLDHPAGGTDTQYY. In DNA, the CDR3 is TGTGCCAGCAGCTTAGATCACCCAGCGGGGGGCACAGATACGCAGTATTAT.

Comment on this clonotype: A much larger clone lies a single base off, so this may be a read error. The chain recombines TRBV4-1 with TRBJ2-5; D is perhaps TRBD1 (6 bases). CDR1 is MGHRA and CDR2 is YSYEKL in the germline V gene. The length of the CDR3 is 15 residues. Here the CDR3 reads CAGSQSRDTKETQYF. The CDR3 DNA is TGCGCCGGCAGCCAATCCCGGGACACCAAAGAGACCCAGTACTTC.

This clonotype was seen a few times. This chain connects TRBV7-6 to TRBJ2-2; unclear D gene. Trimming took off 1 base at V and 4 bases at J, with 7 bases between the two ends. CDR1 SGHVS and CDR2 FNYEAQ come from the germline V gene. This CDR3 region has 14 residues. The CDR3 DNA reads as TGTGCCAGCAGCTTAGACTGGGCCACCGGGGAGCTGTTTTTT. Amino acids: CASSLDWATGELFF.

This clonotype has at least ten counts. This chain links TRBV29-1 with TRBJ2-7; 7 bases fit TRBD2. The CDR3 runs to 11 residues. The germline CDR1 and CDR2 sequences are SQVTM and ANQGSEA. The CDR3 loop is CTAREGYEQYF. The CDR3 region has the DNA TGCACCGCAAGGGAGGGGTACGAGCAGTACTTC.

The CDR3 nucleotides are TGCGCCAGCAGCCAAGTCGTGAGGGTCGGGGGTAATGAGCAGTTCTTC. Amino acid sequence: CASSQVVRVGGNEQFF. The chain is built from TRBV4-3 and TRBJ2-1, with a tentative D call TRBD2 (6 bases). In germline, CDR1 is LGHNA, CDR2 YSLEER. V shed 1 base and J shed 7 bases, with 17 bases lying between them. This CDR3 is 16 amino acids long.

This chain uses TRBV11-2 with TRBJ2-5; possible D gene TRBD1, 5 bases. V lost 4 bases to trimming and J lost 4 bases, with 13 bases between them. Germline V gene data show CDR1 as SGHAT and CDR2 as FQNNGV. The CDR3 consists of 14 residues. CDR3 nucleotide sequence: TGTGCCAGCAGCTCGACAGAGTTAAGAGAGACCCAGTACTTC. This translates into CASSSTELRETQYF. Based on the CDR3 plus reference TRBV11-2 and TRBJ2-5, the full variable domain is EAGVAQSPRYKIIEKRQSVAFWCNPISGHATLYWYQQILGQGPKLLIQFQNNGVVDDSQLPKDRFSAERLKGVDSTLKIQPAKLEDSAVYLCASSSTELRETQYFGPGTRLLVL.

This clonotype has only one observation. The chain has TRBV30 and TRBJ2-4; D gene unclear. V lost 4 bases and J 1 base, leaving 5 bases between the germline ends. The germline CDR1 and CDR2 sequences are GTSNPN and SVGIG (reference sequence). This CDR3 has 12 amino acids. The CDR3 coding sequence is TGTGCCTGGACTGGGGCCAAAAACATTCAGTACTTC. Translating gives CAWTGAKNIQYF. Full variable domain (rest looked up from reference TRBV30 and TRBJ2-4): SQTIHQWPATLVQPVGSPLSLECTVEGTSNPNLYWYRQAAGRGLQLLFYSVGIGQISSEVPQNLSASRPQDRQFILSSKKLLLSDSGFYLCAWTGAKNIQYFGAGTRLSVL.

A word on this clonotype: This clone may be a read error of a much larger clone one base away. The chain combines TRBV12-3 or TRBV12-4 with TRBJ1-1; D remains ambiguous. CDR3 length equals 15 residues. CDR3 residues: CASSRLGVVGTEASF. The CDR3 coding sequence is TGTGCCAGCAGTCGCCTTGGGGTTGTAGGCACTGAAGCTTCCTTT.

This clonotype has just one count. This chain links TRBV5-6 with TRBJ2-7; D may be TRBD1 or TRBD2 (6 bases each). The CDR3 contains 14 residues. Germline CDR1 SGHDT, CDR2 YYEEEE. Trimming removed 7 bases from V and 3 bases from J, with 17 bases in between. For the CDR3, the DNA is TGTGCCAGCGGCCCGCGGGACACCCGCTACGAGCAGTACTTC. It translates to CASGPRDTRYEQYF.

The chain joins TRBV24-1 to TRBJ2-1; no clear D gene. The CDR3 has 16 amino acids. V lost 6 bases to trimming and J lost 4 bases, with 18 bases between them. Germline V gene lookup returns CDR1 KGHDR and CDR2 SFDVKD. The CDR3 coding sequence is TGTGCCACCAGTCATGGCGATACCCCCGGATACAATGAGCAGTTCTTC. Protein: CATSHGDTPGYNEQFF.

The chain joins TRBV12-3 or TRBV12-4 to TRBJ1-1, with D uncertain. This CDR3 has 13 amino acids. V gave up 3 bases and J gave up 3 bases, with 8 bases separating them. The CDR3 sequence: CASSLGIDTEAFF. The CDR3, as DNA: TGTGCCAGCAGTTTGGGGATCGACACTGAAGCTTTCTTT.

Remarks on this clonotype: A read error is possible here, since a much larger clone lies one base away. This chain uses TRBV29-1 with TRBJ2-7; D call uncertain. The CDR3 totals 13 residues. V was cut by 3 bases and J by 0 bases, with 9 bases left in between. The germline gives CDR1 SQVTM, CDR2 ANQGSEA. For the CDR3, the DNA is TGCAGCGTTGACGAGTGGAACTCCTACGAGCAGTACTTC. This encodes CSVDEWNSYEQYF.

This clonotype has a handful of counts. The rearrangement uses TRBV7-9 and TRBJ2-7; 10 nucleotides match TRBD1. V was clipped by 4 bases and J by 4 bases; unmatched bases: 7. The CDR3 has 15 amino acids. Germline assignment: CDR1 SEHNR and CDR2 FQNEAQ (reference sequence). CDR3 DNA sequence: TGTGCCAGCAGCTGGGGCTGGACAGGGGGGTACGAGCAGTACTTC. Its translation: CASSWGWTGGYEQYF.

Here the CDR3 reads CATSIRDGMNTEAFF. CDR3 coding DNA: TGTGCCACCAGCATCCGTGACGGCATGAACACTGAAGCTTTCTTT. The V and J genes are TRBV15 and TRBJ1-1; the D is unclear. V lost 4 bases and J 0 bases, leaving 12 bases between the germline ends. The germline gives CDR1 LNHNV, CDR2 YYDKDF (reference sequence). The length of the CDR3 is 15 residues.